This is a list of T cell receptor beta chains from one sample in a study of shared clonotypes between healthy human individuals. Assay: immunoSEQ multiplex PCR; the TCRdb copy retains only in-frame clones and omits some. This sample yields nearly 2 million clones, of which over 85% are seen a single time; 1% to 1.5% belongs to the top ten. Sequencing input: naive CD8+ T cells sorted from blood. The source is a man aged 18 to 29 in good health. Each CDR3 is given with its conserved first and last residue. Fields, in order: J gene, V gene, D gene, clone size, CDR3 DNA, CDR3 protein. The D gene is left open where the match is weak. Rows give clone size only sometimes, using once, few, many, or a class for an expanded clone.

j_call: TRBJ1-2; v_call: TRBV10-2; d_call: -; clone_size: -; cdr3_nt: TGCGCCAGCAGTGAGGAGGGAGGAAATGGCTACACCTTC; cdr3_aa: CASSEEGGNGYTF
j_call: TRBJ2-3; v_call: TRBV6-5; d_call: -; clone_size: -; cdr3_nt: TGTGCCAGCAGTTACTCGAGCGGACAGACAGATACGCAGTATTTT; cdr3_aa: CASSYSSGQTDTQYF
j_call: TRBJ2-5; v_call: TRBV9; d_call: -; clone_size: -; cdr3_nt: TGTGCCAGCAGCGTAGGCAGTCCGGAGACCCAGTACTTC; cdr3_aa: CASSVGSPETQYF
j_call: TRBJ2-3; v_call: TRBV4-3; d_call: -; clone_size: -; cdr3_nt: TGCGCCAGCAGCCAAGATAAGGCCACCGGGGATACGCAGTATTTT; cdr3_aa: CASSQDKATGDTQYF
j_call: TRBJ2-7; v_call: TRBV9; d_call: TRBD2; clone_size: -; cdr3_nt: TGTGCCAGCAGCGTAGGAGCGGGAGGAGCCTACGAGCAGTACTTC; cdr3_aa: CASSVGAGGAYEQYF
j_call: TRBJ2-7; v_call: TRBV7-9; d_call: TRBD2; clone_size: -; cdr3_nt: TGTGCCAGCAGCGACCCCTGGGAGGGGACTAGCGGGGACGAGCAGTACTTC; cdr3_aa: CASSDPWEGTSGDEQYF
j_call: TRBJ1-3; v_call: TRBV7-9; d_call: TRBD1; clone_size: -; cdr3_nt: TGTGCCAGCAGTCCTCCCCGGGGACAGTCCTCTGGAAACACCATATATTTT; cdr3_aa: CASSPPRGQSSGNTIYF
j_call: TRBJ2-3; v_call: TRBV4-3; d_call: -; clone_size: -; cdr3_nt: TGCGCCAGCAGCCAAGATAATGCGGCGGGAAGCGCAGATACGCAGTATTTT; cdr3_aa: CASSQDNAAGSADTQYF
j_call: TRBJ2-3; v_call: TRBV28; d_call: -; clone_size: -; cdr3_nt: TGTGCCAGCAGTTTCAATGGGGTTCAGATCACAGATACGCAGTATTTT; cdr3_aa: CASSFNGVQITDTQYF
j_call: TRBJ1-6; v_call: TRBV5-5; d_call: -; clone_size: -; cdr3_nt: TGTGCCAGCAGCTTGGGGGTTGAGGATTCACCCCTCCACTTT; cdr3_aa: CASSLGVEDSPLHF
j_call: TRBJ2-2; v_call: TRBV7-8; d_call: TRBD2; clone_size: -; cdr3_nt: TGTGCCAGCAGCTTAGTAGGCGGGAGTATCACCGGGGAGCTGTTTTTT; cdr3_aa: CASSLVGGSITGELFF
j_call: TRBJ2-7; v_call: TRBV27; d_call: -; clone_size: -; cdr3_nt: TGTGCCAGCAGTTCTTTCGGGGGGCTCTACGAGCAGTACTTC; cdr3_aa: CASSSFGGLYEQYF
j_call: TRBJ1-5; v_call: TRBV18; d_call: -; clone_size: -; cdr3_nt: TGTGCCAGCTCACCACTTCGTTTGAGTCGGCAGCCCCAGCATTTT; cdr3_aa: CASSPLRLSRQPQHF
j_call: TRBJ1-5; v_call: TRBV10-3; d_call: TRBD1; clone_size: -; cdr3_nt: TGTGCCATCAGTGAGGGGACAGCCTCTGGGCCCCAGCATTTT; cdr3_aa: CAISEGTASGPQHF
j_call: TRBJ2-7; v_call: TRBV5-6; d_call: -; clone_size: -; cdr3_nt: TGTGCCAGCAGCTTGGGGACAGCCACCTACGAGCAGTACTTC; cdr3_aa: CASSLGTATYEQYF
j_call: TRBJ1-6; v_call: TRBV30; d_call: TRBD1; clone_size: once; cdr3_nt: TGTGCCTGGAGTGGCGGGACAGCCGGTTTATATAATTCACCCCTCCACTTT; cdr3_aa: CAWSGGTAGLYNSPLHF
j_call: TRBJ2-7; v_call: TRBV14; d_call: TRBD1; clone_size: -; cdr3_nt: TGTGCCAGCAGCCAAGAGACAGGGAACTACGAGCAGTACTTC; cdr3_aa: CASSQETGNYEQYF
j_call: TRBJ2-5; v_call: TRBV7-9; d_call: -; clone_size: -; cdr3_nt: TGTGCCAGCAGCATTCCAGGTGTTCAAGAGACCCAGTACTTC; cdr3_aa: CASSIPGVQETQYF
j_call: TRBJ1-1; v_call: TRBV5-1; d_call: -; clone_size: -; cdr3_nt: TGCGCCAGCAGCCCTTCCCAGGCCTTGAACACTGAAGCTTTCTTT; cdr3_aa: CASSPSQALNTEAFF
j_call: TRBJ1-3; v_call: TRBV5-4; d_call: -; clone_size: -; cdr3_nt: TGTGCCAGCAGCTTGGATGGACTCTCCTCTGGAAACACCATATATTTT; cdr3_aa: CASSLDGLSSGNTIYF
j_call: TRBJ2-2; v_call: TRBV30; d_call: TRBD2; clone_size: -; cdr3_nt: TGTGCCTGGCAACACGGGACTAGCGGGACCGGGGAGCTGTTTTTT; cdr3_aa: CAWQHGTSGTGELFF
j_call: TRBJ2-7; v_call: TRBV4-1; d_call: TRBD1; clone_size: -; cdr3_nt: TGCGCCAGCAGCCACGTATGGGGACAGGGAAACTACGAGCAGTACTTC; cdr3_aa: CASSHVWGQGNYEQYF
j_call: TRBJ2-2; v_call: TRBV5-6; d_call: -; clone_size: -; cdr3_nt: TGTGCCAGCAGCTTGGCCTTGGAGGGGCGCACCGGGGAGCTGTTTTTT; cdr3_aa: CASSLALEGRTGELFF
j_call: TRBJ2-7; v_call: TRBV29-1; d_call: TRBD1; clone_size: once; cdr3_nt: TGCAGCGTTGAAGTTATCGGGACAGCTCCCTACGAGCAGTACTTC; cdr3_aa: CSVEVIGTAPYEQYF
j_call: TRBJ1-5; v_call: TRBV15; d_call: -; clone_size: -; cdr3_nt: TGTGCCACCAGCAGTCCCAGGACAGATAGCAATCAGCCCCAGCATTTT; cdr3_aa: CATSSPRTDSNQPQHF
j_call: TRBJ1-1; v_call: TRBV29-1; d_call: TRBD1; clone_size: -; cdr3_nt: TGCAGCGTTGAACCGACAGGGGTTGGAACTGAAGCTTTCTTT; cdr3_aa: CSVEPTGVGTEAFF
j_call: TRBJ2-1; v_call: TRBV28; d_call: -; clone_size: -; cdr3_nt: TGTGCCAGCAGTTTGCTCGACCTAGGGGAGCAGTTCTTC; cdr3_aa: CASSLLDLGEQFF
j_call: TRBJ2-3; v_call: TRBV4-1; d_call: -; clone_size: -; cdr3_nt: TGCGCCAGCAGCCAAGTGTTGGGCGTAGCGAGGGGAGATACGCAGTATTTT; cdr3_aa: CASSQVLGVARGDTQYF
j_call: TRBJ2-1; v_call: TRBV7-9; d_call: -; clone_size: -; cdr3_nt: TGTGCCAGCAGCTTAGGGACAGCGGGTAGGGGTGAGCAGTTCTTC; cdr3_aa: CASSLGTAGRGEQFF